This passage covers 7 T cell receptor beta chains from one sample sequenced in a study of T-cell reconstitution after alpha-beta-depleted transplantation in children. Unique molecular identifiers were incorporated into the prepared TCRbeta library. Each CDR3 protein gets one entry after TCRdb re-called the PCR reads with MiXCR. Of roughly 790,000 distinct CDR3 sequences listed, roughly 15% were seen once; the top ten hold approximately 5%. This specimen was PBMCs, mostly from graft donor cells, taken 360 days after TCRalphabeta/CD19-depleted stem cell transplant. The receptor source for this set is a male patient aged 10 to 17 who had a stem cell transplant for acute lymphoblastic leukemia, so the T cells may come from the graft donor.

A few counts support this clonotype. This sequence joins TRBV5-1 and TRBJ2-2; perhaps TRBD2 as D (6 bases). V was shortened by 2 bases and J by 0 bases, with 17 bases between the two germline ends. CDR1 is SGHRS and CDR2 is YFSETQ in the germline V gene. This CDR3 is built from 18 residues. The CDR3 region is CASSFYYRDFTNTGELFF. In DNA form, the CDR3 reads TGCGCCAGCAGCTTTTATTACCGGGACTTCACGAACACCGGGGAGCTGTTTTTT.

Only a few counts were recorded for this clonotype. The CDR3: CASSVATSAYNEQFF. The CDR3 region has the DNA TGTGCCAGCAGCGTAGCAACGTCGGCCTACAATGAGCAGTTCTTC. The rearrangement uses TRBV9 and TRBJ2-1; D remains unclear. Trimming took off 0 bases at V and 2 bases at J, with 9 bases between the two ends. The germline V gene encodes CDR1 SGDLS and CDR2 YYNGEE. CDR3 length: 15 amino acids.

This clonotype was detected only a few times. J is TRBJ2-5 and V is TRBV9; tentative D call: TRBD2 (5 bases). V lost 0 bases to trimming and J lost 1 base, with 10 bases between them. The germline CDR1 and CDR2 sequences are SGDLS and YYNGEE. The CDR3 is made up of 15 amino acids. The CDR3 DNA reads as TGTGCCAGCAGCGTAGCTGCTAGCTTCCAAGAGACCCAGTACTTC. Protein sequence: CASSVAASFQETQYF.

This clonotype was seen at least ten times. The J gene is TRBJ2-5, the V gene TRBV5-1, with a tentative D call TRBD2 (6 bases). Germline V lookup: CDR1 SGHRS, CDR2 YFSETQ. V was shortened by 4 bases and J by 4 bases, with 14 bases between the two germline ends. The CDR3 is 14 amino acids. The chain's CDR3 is CASSGPLARETQYF. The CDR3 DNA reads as TGCGCCAGCAGCGGCCCGCTAGCGAGAGAGACCCAGTACTTC. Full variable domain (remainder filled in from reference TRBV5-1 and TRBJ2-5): KAGVTQTPRYLIKTRGQQVTLSCSPISGHRSVSWYQQTPGQGLQFLFEYFSETQRNKGNFPGRFSGRQFSNSRSEMNVSTLELGDSALYLCASSGPLARETQYFGPGTRLLVL.

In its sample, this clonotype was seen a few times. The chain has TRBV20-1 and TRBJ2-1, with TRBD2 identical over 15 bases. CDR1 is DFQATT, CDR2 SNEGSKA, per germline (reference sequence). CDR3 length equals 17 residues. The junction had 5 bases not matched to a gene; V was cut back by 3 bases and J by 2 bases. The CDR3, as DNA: TGCAGTGCTAGCGGGCGGACTAGCGGGAGGGCCTACAATGAGCAGTTCTTC. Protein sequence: CSASGRTSGRAYNEQFF.

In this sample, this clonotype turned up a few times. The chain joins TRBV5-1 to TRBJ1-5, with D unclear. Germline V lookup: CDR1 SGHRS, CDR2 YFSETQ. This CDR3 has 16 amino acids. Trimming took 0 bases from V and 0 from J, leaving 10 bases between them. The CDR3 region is CASSLGGINSNQPQHF. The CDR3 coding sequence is TGCGCCAGCAGCTTGGGAGGGATAAATAGCAATCAGCCCCAGCATTTT.

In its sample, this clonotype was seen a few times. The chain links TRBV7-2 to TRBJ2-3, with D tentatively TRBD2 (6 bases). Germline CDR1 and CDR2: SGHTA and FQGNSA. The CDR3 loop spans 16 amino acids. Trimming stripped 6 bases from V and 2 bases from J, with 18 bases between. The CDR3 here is CASRPNPGTFTDTQYF. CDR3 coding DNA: TGTGCCAGCAGGCCAAATCCCGGGACTTTCACAGATACGCAGTATTTT.